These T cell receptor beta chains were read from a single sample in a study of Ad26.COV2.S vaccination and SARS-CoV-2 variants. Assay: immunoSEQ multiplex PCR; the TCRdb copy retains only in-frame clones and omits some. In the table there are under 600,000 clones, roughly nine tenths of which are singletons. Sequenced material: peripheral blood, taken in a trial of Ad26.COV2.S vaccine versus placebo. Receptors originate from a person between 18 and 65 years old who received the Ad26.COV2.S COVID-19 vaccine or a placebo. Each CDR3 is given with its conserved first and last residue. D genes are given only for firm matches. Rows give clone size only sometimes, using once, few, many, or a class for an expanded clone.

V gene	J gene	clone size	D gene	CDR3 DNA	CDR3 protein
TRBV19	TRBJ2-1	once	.	TGTGCCAGTAGTATAGAACGCTACAATGAGCAGTTCTTC	CASSIERYNEQFF
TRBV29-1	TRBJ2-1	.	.	TGCAGCCACCAAACAGACTCCTACAATGAGCAGTTCTTC	CSHQTDSYNEQFF
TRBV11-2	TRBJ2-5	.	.	TGTGCCAGCAGCCGACCAAGGTCGCGGGAGACCCAGTACTTC	CASSRPRSRETQYF
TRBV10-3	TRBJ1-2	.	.	TGTGCCATCAGTGAGTCCCATACAGGAGCCAACTATGGCTACACCTTC	CAISESHTGANYGYTF
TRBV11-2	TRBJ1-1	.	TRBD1	TGTGCCAGCAGCTTGATCAGGGGGCCGAACACTGAAGCTTTCTTT	CASSLIRGPNTEAFF
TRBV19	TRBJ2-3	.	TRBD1	TGTGCCAGTAGTCCTATCGGCGCATGGACAGGCCCAGATACGCAGTATTTT	CASSPIGAWTGPDTQYF
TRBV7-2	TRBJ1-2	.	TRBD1	TGTGCCAGCAGCTTAGGGGACAGGGACGGGTATGGCTACACCTTC	CASSLGDRDGYGYTF
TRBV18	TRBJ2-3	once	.	TGTGCCAGCTCACCACCCGCGACTAGAAGCACAGATACGCAGTATTTT	CASSPPATRSTDTQYF
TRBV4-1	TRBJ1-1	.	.	TGCGCCAGCAGCCAAGGTTACACTGAAGCTTTCTTT	CASSQGYTEAFF
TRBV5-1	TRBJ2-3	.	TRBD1	TGCGCCAGCAGCTCAAGGAGAACAGGGGGCACAGATACGCAGTATTTT	CASSSRRTGGTDTQYF
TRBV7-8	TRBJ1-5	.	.	TGTGCCAGCAGCCGGGCGTACAATCAGCCCCAGCATTTT	CASSRAYNQPQHF
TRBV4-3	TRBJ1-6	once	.	TGCGCCAGCAGCCAAGAAGGGTCTCAATATAATTCACCCCTCCACTTT	CASSQEGSQYNSPLHF
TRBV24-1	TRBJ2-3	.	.	TGTGCCACCAGTGATTTGTCCGGAAGTAGCACAGATACGCAGTATTTT	CATSDLSGSSTDTQYF
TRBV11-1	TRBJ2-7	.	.	TGTGCCAGCAGCTTAGCGATTGCCTACGAGCAGTACTTC	CASSLAIAYEQYF
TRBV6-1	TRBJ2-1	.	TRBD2	TGTGCCAGCAGTGAAGCGGACTATCGGGGGGATGAGCAGTTCTTC	CASSEADYRGDEQFF
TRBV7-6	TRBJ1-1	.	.	TGTGCCAGCACCGAATTTCCCCCCTGGCGTCTGAACACTGAAGCTTTCTTT	CASTEFPPWRLNTEAFF
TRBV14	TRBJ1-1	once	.	TGTGCCAGCAGCCAGGACCGGACGTTAGAAGCTTTCTTT	CASSQDRTLEAFF
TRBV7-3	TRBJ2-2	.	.	TGTGCCAGCAGCCCCCAGAGTATCGGGGGAGGTACCGGGGAGCTGTTTTTT	CASSPQSIGGGTGELFF
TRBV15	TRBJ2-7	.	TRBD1	TGTGCCACCAGCAGAGGGACAGGGGGACCTAGGGAGCAGTACTTC	CATSRGTGGPREQYF
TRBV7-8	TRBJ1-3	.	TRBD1	TGTGCCAGCAGCTTAGCGATATCGGACAGGGGGCGGTTCGGAAACACCATATATTTT	CASSLAISDRGRFGNTIYF
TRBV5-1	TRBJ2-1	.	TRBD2	TGCGCCAGCGGGGGAGCGGGGGCCTCCTACAATGAGCAGTTCTTC	CASGGAGASYNEQFF
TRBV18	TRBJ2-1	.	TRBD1	TGTGCCAGCTCAGCGGACAGGGACAATGAGCAGTTCTTC	CASSADRDNEQFF
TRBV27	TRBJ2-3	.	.	TGTGCCAGCAGCCCTGGAGGGATGTTAGGCACAGATACGCAGTATTTT	CASSPGGMLGTDTQYF
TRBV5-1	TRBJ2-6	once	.	TGCGCCAGCAGCTTTTCGACCTCTGGGGCCAACGTCCTGACTTTC	CASSFSTSGANVLTF
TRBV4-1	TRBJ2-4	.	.	TGCGCCAGCAGCCAAGCGATAGGGCTAGCCAAAAACATTCAGTACTTC	CASSQAIGLAKNIQYF
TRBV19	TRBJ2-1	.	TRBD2	TGTGCCAGTAGCTCAAGCGGGGGGCGTTTTTATGAGCAGTTCTTC	CASSSSGGRFYEQFF
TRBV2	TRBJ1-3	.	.	TGTGCCAGCATCTTCCAGGAGCTTACTGGAAACACCATATATTTT	CASIFQELTGNTIYF
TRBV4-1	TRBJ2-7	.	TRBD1	TGCGCCAGCAGCCAGCCGGGACAGGGTGCCGAGCAGTACTTC	CASSQPGQGAEQYF
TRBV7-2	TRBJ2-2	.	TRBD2	TGTGCCAGCAGCCTAGGACTAGCGGTTAACACCGGGGAGCTGTTTTTT	CASSLGLAVNTGELFF
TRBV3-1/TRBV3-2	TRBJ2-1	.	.	TGTGCCAGCAGCCAAGTATGGGCCACTATCTCCAATGAGCAGTTCTTC	CASSQVWATISNEQFF
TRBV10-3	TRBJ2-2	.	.	TGTGCCATCAGTCAGAGCGTTGGGCAGGGGAACACCGGGGAGCTGTTTTTT	CAISQSVGQGNTGELFF
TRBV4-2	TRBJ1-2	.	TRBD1	TGTGCCAGCAGCCAAGATGCAGGGGGCAGCGATGGCTACACCTTC	CASSQDAGGSDGYTF
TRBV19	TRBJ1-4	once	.	TGTGCCAGTACCTTAACGCGAGCCCATAATGAAAAACTGTTTTTT	CASTLTRAHNEKLFF
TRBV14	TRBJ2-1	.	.	TGTGCCAGCAGCCAGGGTCGGGACTACAATGAGCAGTTCTTC	CASSQGRDYNEQFF
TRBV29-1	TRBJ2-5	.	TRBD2	TGCAGCGTGGCCACAGGGCTCACTAGCGGGGGGGCATTAGGAGAGACCCAGTACTTC	CSVATGLTSGGALGETQYF
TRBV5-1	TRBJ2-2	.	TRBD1	TGCGCCAGCAGCTTGGGACAGGGTTATTTAGGCACCGGGGAGCTGTTTTTT	CASSLGQGYLGTGELFF
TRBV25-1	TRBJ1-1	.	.	TGTGCCAGCAGTGTTGGTGGCGCAGGTAACACTGAAGCTTTCTTT	CASSVGGAGNTEAFF
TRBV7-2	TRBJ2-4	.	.	TGTGCCAGCAGCTCGAGGGGTGGGGGTTCCAAAAACATTCAGTACTTC	CASSSRGGGSKNIQYF
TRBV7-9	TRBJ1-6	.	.	TGTGCCAGCAGCGGTGGACATGTCGCGGGGAATTCACCCCTCCACTTT	CASSGGHVAGNSPLHF
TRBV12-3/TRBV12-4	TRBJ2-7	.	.	TGTGCCAGCAGGGAATCGGGCAACTACGAGCAGTACTTC	CASRESGNYEQYF
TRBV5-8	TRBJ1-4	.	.	TGTGCCAGCAGCTTGGGGAGGGTCACCATTAATGAAAAACTGTTTTTT	CASSLGRVTINEKLFF